Shown below are 29 T cell receptor beta chains from a single sample sequenced in a study of regulatory T cells in long-lasting Graves disease. Time point of the sample: newly diagnosed GD, antithyroid drugs for less than 3 months. The TCR library used RNA extracted from PBMCs. Combining iRepertoire HTBI primers with Arm-PCR of CDR3 regions, the authors built TCR beta libraries. From the multiplex PCR reads, TCRdb called clonotypes with MiXCR, one entry per CDR3 protein. The data contain a few hundred thousand distinct CDR3 sequences, approximately 16% of them singletons. These data were also reused for a study on T cells in Graves' hyperthyroidism and ophthalmopathy.

This material consisted of peripheral blood mononuclear cells (PBMCs), taken at new diagnosis, from a patient treated with antithyroid drugs. These receptors all come from a man aged 35-49 years with Graves disease.

The chain carries TRBV6-2 or TRBV6-3 and TRBJ2-1; 8 positions agree with TRBD2. Germline V gene sequence: CDR1 MNHEY, CDR2 SVGEGT. V dropped 7 bases and J dropped 2; count of bases not matched to a gene: 4. The CDR3 is 14 amino acids. As DNA, the CDR3 is TGTGCCAGCACTCGGGAGGGCCCCTACAATGAGCAGTTCTTC. Its protein product is CASTREGPYNEQFF.

This clonotype was found many times. V usage is TRBV12-3 or TRBV12-4 and J usage is TRBJ1-1; maybe TRBD1 (5 bases). There are 14 residues in the CDR3. The V and J ends lost 3 bases and 3 bases respectively, with 11 bases between them. For the CDR3, the DNA is TGTGCCAGCAGTTTTAGCATGGGGCACACTGAAGCTTTCTTT. It specifies CASSFSMGHTEAFF.

This clonotype has at least ten counts. V is TRBV10-3 and J is TRBJ2-1, with 7 bases matching TRBD2. Per the germline V gene, CDR1 is ENHRY and CDR2 is SYGVKD. V was clipped by 3 bases and J by 4 bases; unmatched bases: 6. The CDR3 extends over 15 amino acids. This chain's CDR3 is CAISESSGIYNEQFF. For the CDR3, the DNA is TGTGCCATCAGTGAATCAAGCGGGATTTACAATGAGCAGTTCTTC.

The table lists this clonotype with many counts. The chain carries TRBV20-1 and TRBJ1-2; TRBD1 matches at 7 bases. CDR3 length equals 14 residues. The germline gives CDR1 DFQATT, CDR2 SNEGSKA (reference sequence). Losses at the gene ends were 0 bases for V and 8 bases for J; bases not matched to a gene: 9. The CDR3 spells CSARDGRDSQGYTF. The CDR3 nucleotides read TGCAGTGCTAGAGATGGGAGGGACAGTCAAGGCTACACCTTC.

This clonotype was seen repeatedly, ten times or more. The genes are TRBV6-5 and TRBJ2-7; D may be TRBD1 or TRBD2 (5 bases each). This CDR3 contains 15 residues. V was pared by 2 bases and J by 2 bases, with 13 bases between. Germline V gene sequence: CDR1 MNHEY, CDR2 SVGAGI. CDR3 loop: CASSYRGPGPYEQYF. In nucleotides, the CDR3 is TGTGCCAGCAGTTACCGGGGACCCGGACCCTACGAGCAGTACTTC.

This clonotype was observed a few times. This chain uses TRBV20-1 with TRBJ2-1; TRBD2 matches at 8 bases. The CDR3 sequence is 13 residues long. The germline V gene has CDR1 DFQATT and CDR2 SNEGSKA (reference sequence). V gave up 6 bases and J gave up 8 bases; unmatched junction bases: 9. This CDR3 reads CSAPGGGWDEQFF. As DNA, the CDR3 is TGCAGTGCCCCGGGGGGGGGGTGGGATGAGCAGTTCTTC.

This clonotype was recorded a few times. A much larger clone differs by one base, so this may be a read error. The J gene is TRBJ2-3, the V gene TRBV3-1; TRBD1 might be the D (6 bases). The length of the CDR3 is 15 residues. Germline CDR1 and CDR2: LGHDT and YNNKEL (reference sequence). The CDR3 reads CASNQLSGVADTQYF. The DNA for the CDR3 is TGTGCCAGCAACCAACTGTCAGGGGTTGCAGATACGCAGTATTTT.

In regard to this clonotype: At one of its ends the junction is not consistent with the germline gene, which may arise from a read error. The chain carries TRBV5-1 and TRBJ2-1; D uncertain. Per the germline V gene, CDR1 is SGHRS and CDR2 is YFSETQ. CDR3 length equals 14 residues. The CDR3 sequence: CASSLVLGYNVQFF. The CDR3 DNA sequence: TGCGCCAGCAGCTTGGTTCTCGGGTACAATGTGCAGTTCTTC.

This rearrangement joins TRBV7-8 to TRBJ2-1; perhaps TRBD2 as D (6 bases). This CDR3 comprises 13 residues. In germline, CDR1 is SGHVS, CDR2 FQNEAQ. V lost 1 base and J 8 bases, leaving 9 bases between the germline ends. The CDR3 protein is CASSLGTSYEQFF. As DNA, the CDR3 is TGTGCCAGCAGCTTAGGAACTAGCTATGAGCAGTTCTTC. The variable domain in full, completed from reference TRBV7-8 and TRBJ2-1, reads GAGVSQSPRYKVAKRGQDVALRCDPISGHVSLFWYQQALGQGPEFLTYFQNEAQLDKSGLPSDRFFAERPEGSVSTLKIQRTQQEDSAVYLCASSLGTSYEQFFGPGTRLTVL.

The chain is built from TRBV20-1 and TRBJ2-1, with 7 bases identical to TRBD1. The CDR3 length is 13 residues. Germline V gene lookup returns CDR1 DFQATT and CDR2 SNEGSKA (reference sequence). This CDR3 is CGQFRDRNNEQFF. The CDR3 coding sequence is TGCGGACAATTTCGGGACAGAAACAATGAGCAGTTCTTC.

In this sample, this clonotype turned up many times. The chain combines TRBV6-2 or TRBV6-3 with TRBJ2-2, with a weak D call TRBD2 (6 bases). Germline values: CDR1 MNHEY, CDR2 SVGEGT. The germline V and J ends were trimmed by 2 bases and 4 bases, with 14 bases remaining between them. CDR3 length: 16 amino acids. The CDR3 loop reads CASSYVGGVLTGELFF. CDR3 DNA sequence: TGTGCCAGCAGTTACGTCGGGGGAGTTCTCACCGGGGAGCTGTTTTTT.

This clonotype was detected many times. The chain is built from TRBV6-1 and TRBJ1-2, with TRBD1 matching 7 bases. V shed 6 bases and J 5 bases; nucleotides not matched to a gene: 9. CDR1 and CDR2 from the germline V gene are MNHNS and SASEGT. The CDR3 is made up of 14 amino acids. CDR3 amino acids: CASSLGTDSYGYTF. DNA of the CDR3: TGTGCCAGCAGCCTCGGGACAGACTCTTATGGCTACACCTTC.

In its sample, this clonotype was seen a few times. The gene calls are TRBV6-2 or TRBV6-3 and TRBJ2-4, with 16 bases lining up with TRBD2. V lost 5 bases, J lost 1 base, and 14 bases stayed unmatched. CDR1 is MNHEY and CDR2 is SVGEGT in the germline V gene. The CDR3 has 21 residues. The DNA of the CDR3 is TGTGCCAGCAGTGAGATGGTTCGGGGACTAGCGGGGGGGAGGGCCAAAAACATTCAGTACTTC. It yields the protein CASSEMVRGLAGGRAKNIQYF.

This clonotype turned up a few times. The chain uses TRBV6-1 and TRBJ2-3; TRBD2 is a possible D gene (5 bases). CDR3 length: 16 residues. Germline V gene data show CDR1 as MNHNS and CDR2 as SASEGT. V lost 6 bases and J lost 3, with 19 bases in between. DNA for the CDR3: TGTGCCAGCAGCCTGACTCTAGCCGTTGGTACAGATACGCAGTATTTT. Its protein product is CASSLTLAVGTDTQYF.

In this sample, this clonotype turned up many times. CDR3 sequence reads: CASSQEYPRPGEAFF. The CDR3 coding sequence is TGTGCCAGCAGCCAAGAATACCCCCGACCGGGTGAAGCTTTCTTT. This sequence joins TRBV3-1 and TRBJ1-1; D gene unclear. The CDR3 has 15 residues. V was shortened by 0 bases and J by 7 bases, with 15 bases between the two germline ends. Germline CDR1 and CDR2: LGHDT and YNNKEL (reference sequence).

This clonotype was detected a few times. This sequence joins TRBV20-1 and TRBJ2-5; 7 nucleotides match TRBD1. V shed 6 bases, J shed 4 bases, and the junction held 5 bases outside the gene matches. Germline V lookup: CDR1 DFQATT, CDR2 SNEGSKA (reference sequence). The CDR3 is 12 residues long. CDR3 loop: CSASDRAETQYF. The DNA for the CDR3 is TGCAGTGCGTCAGACAGGGCAGAGACCCAGTACTTC.

The gene calls are TRBV2 and TRBJ1-2; possible D gene TRBD1, 6 bases. Germline loops: CDR1 SNHLY, CDR2 FYNNEI. V lost 6 bases to trimming and J lost 7 bases, with 12 bases between them. The CDR3 spans 12 residues. This CDR3 is CASSHYRVGYTF. CDR3 bases: TGTGCCAGCAGCCACTACAGGGTTGGCTACACCTTC.

This clonotype was seen ten or more times. The chain carries TRBV7-3 and TRBJ2-1; 7 nucleotides agree with TRBD1. The CDR3 is 15 residues long. Unmatched junction bases numbered 9, after V lost 5 bases and J lost 5 bases. Germline V CDR1 and CDR2: SGHTA, FQGTGA. This CDR3 reads CASSPGTEWHNEQFF. CDR3 nucleotides: TGTGCCAGCAGCCCAGGGACAGAATGGCACAATGAGCAGTTCTTC.

In this sample, this clonotype turned up many times. This sequence may be a read error, since a much larger clone differs from it by one base. The chain couples TRBV2 to TRBJ1-1; D remains ambiguous. Germline values: CDR1 SNHLY, CDR2 FYNNEI. The V end was cut by 7 bases, the J end by 1 base, with 16 bases between. CDR3 size: 15 residues. This CDR3 reads CASNDIAPPNTEAFF. The CDR3 DNA reads as TGTGCCAGCAATGACATCGCGCCGCCGAACACTGAAGCTTTCTTT.

The table lists this clonotype with a few counts. The chain recombines TRBV5-1 with TRBJ2-7, with a tentative D call TRBD1 (6 bases). Germline V gene sequence: CDR1 SGHRS, CDR2 YFSETQ. V lost 5 bases to trimming and J lost 7 bases, with 19 bases between them. CDR3 length equals 14 residues. CDR3 protein: CASRRGLGGQEQYF. The DNA for the CDR3 is TGCGCCAGCAGACGAGGGCTTGGGGGACAAGAGCAGTACTTC.

Regarding this clonotype: A single base separates this from a much larger clone, so it may be a read error. The chain carries TRBV5-1 and TRBJ2-1; possibly TRBD1 or TRBD2 for D (5 bases each). Trimming cost V 4 bases and J 5 bases, with 13 bases left between them. The CDR3 consists of 14 residues. Germline V gene data show CDR1 as SGHRS and CDR2 as YFSETQ. CDR3 sequence: CASSRDGHNNEQFF. The DNA for the CDR3 is TGCGCCAGCAGCCGGGACGGACACAACAATGAGCAGTTCTTC.

This clonotype occurred a few times. Since a far larger clone is one base different, this is likely a read error. CDR3 loop: CASSLGQSIDTQYF. Here the CDR3 DNA reads TGCGCCAGCAGCCTGGGACAGAGCATAGATACGCAGTATTTT. The V call is TRBV5-1, the J call TRBJ2-7, with 7 bases lining up with TRBD1. The J call may be faulty, since TRBJ2-3 better matches the DNA end. The CDR3 is made up of 14 amino acids. The germline V gene has CDR1 SGHRS and CDR2 YFSETQ.

This clonotype showed up just a few times. V is TRBV5-1 and J is TRBJ1-6; no clear D. Trimming stripped 7 bases from V and 4 bases from J, with 18 bases between. The CDR3 extends over 16 amino acids. The germline CDR1 and CDR2 sequences are SGHRS and YFSETQ. Here the CDR3 reads CASRQDRAGYNSPLHF. CDR3 nucleotides: TGCGCCAGCCGCCAGGATAGGGCCGGGTATAATTCACCCCTCCACTTT.

In this sample, this clonotype turned up a few times. The V and J genes are TRBV12-3 or TRBV12-4 and TRBJ2-1; tentative D call: TRBD2 (5 bases). The CDR3 loop spans 13 amino acids. Trimming took 6 bases from V and 13 from J, leaving 19 bases between them. CDR3 nucleotides: TGTGCCAGCAGGCCGTTCGTGGGAGTTTTTCAGTTCTTC. Protein sequence: CASRPFVGVFQFF.

This clonotype was found many times. The rearrangement joins TRBV10-3 to TRBJ2-2; 8 bases are shared with TRBD2. Trimming at V came to 10 bases and at J to 6 bases, leaving 13 bases not matched to a gene. The CDR3 is 15 residues long. Per germline, CDR1 ENHRY and CDR2 SYGVKD. The DNA for the CDR3 is TGTGCCAGCACCGGACTAGCACCAGGTTCCGGGGAGCTGTTTTTT. This gives the protein CASTGLAPGSGELFF.

This clonotype appeared many times. The rearrangement links TRBV5-1 to TRBJ1-2, with D maybe TRBD1 (6 bases). Trimming left V 4 bases short and J 8 bases short, with 15 bases between. The CDR3 runs 13 residues. Looked up from germline, CDR1 is SGHRS and CDR2 is YFSETQ. The CDR3 DNA sequence: TGCGCCAGCAGCGGAGAGACAGGCGGGGGCTACACCTTC. Its translation: CASSGETGGGYTF.

This clonotype was detected many times. The V and J genes are TRBV7-9 and TRBJ1-2; D gene uncertain. V lost 4 bases and J 3 bases, leaving 15 bases between the germline ends. The CDR3 runs to 15 residues. Looked up from germline, CDR1 is SEHNR and CDR2 is FQNEAQ (reference sequence). CDR3 protein: CASSSSVGRYYGYTF. DNA of the CDR3: TGTGCCAGCAGCTCCTCCGTCGGACGCTACTATGGCTACACCTTC.

This clonotype came up many times. The chain has TRBV20-1 and TRBJ2-5; the match to TRBD2 covers 10 bases. Germline assignment: CDR1 DFQATT and CDR2 SNEGSKA (reference sequence). The ends lost 3 bases at V and 1 base at J; junction bases unmatched: 5. This CDR3 has 15 residues. CDR3 loop: CSASQRGGPQETQYF. CDR3 sequence (DNA): TGCAGTGCTAGCCAGCGGGGGGGCCCCCAAGAGACCCAGTACTTC.

The V and J genes are TRBV12-3 or TRBV12-4 and TRBJ2-1, with 10 bases matching TRBD2. The V gene end was trimmed by 5 bases and the J gene end by 6 bases; junction bases not matched to a gene: 7. This CDR3 region has 15 residues. CDR3 amino acids: CASSPNSGGFNEQFF. For the CDR3, the DNA is TGTGCCAGCAGTCCCAATAGCGGGGGGTTCAATGAGCAGTTCTTC.